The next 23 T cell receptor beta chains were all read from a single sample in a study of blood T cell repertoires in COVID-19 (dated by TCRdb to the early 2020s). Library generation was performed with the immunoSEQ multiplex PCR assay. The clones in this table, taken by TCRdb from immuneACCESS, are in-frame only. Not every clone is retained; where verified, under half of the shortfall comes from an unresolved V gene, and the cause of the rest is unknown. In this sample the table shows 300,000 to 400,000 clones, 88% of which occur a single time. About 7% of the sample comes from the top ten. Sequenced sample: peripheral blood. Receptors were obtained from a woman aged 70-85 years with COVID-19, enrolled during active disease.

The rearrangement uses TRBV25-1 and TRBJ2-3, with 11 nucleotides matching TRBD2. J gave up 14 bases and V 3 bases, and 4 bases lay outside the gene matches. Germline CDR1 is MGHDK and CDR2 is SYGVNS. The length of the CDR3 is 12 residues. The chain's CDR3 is CASSEPSGGPYF. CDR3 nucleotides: TGTGCCAGCAGTGAGCCTAGCGGGGGGCCGTATTTT.

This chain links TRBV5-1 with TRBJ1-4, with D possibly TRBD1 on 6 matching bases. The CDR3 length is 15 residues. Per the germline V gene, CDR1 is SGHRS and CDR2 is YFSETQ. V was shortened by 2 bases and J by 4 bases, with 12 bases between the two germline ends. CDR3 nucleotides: TGCGCCAGCAGCTTCGGCGGACAGATTAATGAAAAACTGTTTTTT. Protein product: CASSFGGQINEKLFF.

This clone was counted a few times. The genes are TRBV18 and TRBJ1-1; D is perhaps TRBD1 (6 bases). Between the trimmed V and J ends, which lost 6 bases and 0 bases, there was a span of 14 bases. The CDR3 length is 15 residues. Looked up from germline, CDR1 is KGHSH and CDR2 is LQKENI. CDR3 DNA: TGTGCCAGCTCCCACGGACAGCTCATGAACACTGAAGCTTTCTTT. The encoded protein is CASSHGQLMNTEAFF.

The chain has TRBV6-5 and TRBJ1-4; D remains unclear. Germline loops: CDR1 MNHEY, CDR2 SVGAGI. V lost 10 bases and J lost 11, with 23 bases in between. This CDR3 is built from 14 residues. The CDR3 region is CAIRTSSGVGKLFF. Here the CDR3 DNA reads TGTGCCATCCGCACCTCCAGCGGTGTTGGGAAACTGTTTTTT.

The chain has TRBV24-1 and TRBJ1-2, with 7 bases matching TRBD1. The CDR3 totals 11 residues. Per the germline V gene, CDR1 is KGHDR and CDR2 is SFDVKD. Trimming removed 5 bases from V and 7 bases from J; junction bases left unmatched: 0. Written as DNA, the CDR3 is TGTGCCACCAGTGCAGGGGGTGGCTACACCTTC. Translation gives CATSAGGGYTF.

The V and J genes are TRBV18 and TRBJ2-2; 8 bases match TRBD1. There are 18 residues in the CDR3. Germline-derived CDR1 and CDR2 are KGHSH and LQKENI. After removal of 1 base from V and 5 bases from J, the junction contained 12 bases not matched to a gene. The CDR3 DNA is TGTGCCAGCTCACCACAACAGGGGGATCCCTTGCAGACCGGGGAGCTGTTTTTT. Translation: CASSPQQGDPLQTGELFF.

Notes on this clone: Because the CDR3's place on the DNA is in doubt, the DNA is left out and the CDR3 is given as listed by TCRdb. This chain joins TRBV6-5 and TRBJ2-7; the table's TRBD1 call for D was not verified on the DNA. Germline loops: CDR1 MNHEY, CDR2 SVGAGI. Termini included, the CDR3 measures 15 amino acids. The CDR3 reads CASSTSGQGTYEQYF.

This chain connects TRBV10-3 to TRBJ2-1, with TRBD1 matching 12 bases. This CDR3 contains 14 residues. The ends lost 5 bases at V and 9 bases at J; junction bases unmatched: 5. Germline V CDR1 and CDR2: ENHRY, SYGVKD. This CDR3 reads CAISLGQGAGEQFF. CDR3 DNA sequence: TGTGCCATCAGTCTGGGACAGGGGGCCGGTGAGCAGTTCTTC.

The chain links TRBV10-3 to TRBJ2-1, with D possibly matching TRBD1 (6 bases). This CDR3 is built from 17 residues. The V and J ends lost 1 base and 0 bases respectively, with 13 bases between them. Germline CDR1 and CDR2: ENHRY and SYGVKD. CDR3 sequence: CAISELGQVSSYNEQFF. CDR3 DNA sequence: TGTGCCATCAGTGAGTTGGGACAAGTGAGCTCCTACAATGAGCAGTTCTTC.

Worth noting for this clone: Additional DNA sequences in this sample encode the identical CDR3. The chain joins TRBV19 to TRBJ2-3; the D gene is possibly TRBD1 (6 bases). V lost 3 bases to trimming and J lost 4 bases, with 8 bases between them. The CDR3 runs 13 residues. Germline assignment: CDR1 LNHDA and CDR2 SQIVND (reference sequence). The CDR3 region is CASSIRGADTQYF. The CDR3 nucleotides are TGTGCCAGTAGTATCAGGGGCGCAGATACGCAGTATTTT.

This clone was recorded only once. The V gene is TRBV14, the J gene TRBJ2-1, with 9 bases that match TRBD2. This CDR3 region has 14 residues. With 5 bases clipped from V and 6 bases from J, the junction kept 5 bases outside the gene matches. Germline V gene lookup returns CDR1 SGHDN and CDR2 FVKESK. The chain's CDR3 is CASSNSGGINEQFF. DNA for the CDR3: TGTGCCAGCAGCAACAGCGGGGGGATCAATGAGCAGTTCTTC.

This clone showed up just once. In DNA, the CDR3 is TGTGCCAGTAGTAGGACAGGGGTCTTTAACACTGAAGCTTTCTTT. Its translation: CASSRTGVFNTEAFF. The rearrangement joins TRBV19 to TRBJ1-1; 9 bases match TRBD1. The J segment lost 2 bases and the V segment lost 4 bases, leaving 5 bases of the junction unmatched. The CDR3 length is 15 residues. Germline-derived CDR1 and CDR2 are LNHDA and SQIVND (reference sequence).

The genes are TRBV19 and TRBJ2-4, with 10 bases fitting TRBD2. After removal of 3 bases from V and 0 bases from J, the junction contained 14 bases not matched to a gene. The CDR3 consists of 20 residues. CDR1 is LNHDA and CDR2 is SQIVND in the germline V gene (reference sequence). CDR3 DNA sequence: TGTGCCAGTAGTATCCCCCTCCCCTTTAGCGGGGGGCTAGCCAAAAACATTCAGTACTTC. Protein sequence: CASSIPLPFSGGLAKNIQYF.

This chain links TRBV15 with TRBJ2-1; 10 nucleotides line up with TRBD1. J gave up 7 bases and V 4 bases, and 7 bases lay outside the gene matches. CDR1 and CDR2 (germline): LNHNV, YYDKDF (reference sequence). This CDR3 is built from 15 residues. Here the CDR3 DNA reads TGTGCCACCAGCACCGACAGGGGGCGTTCGAATGAGCAGTTCTTC. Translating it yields CATSTDRGRSNEQFF. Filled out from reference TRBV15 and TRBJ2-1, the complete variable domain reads DAMVIQNPRYQVTQFGKPVTLSCSQTLNHNVMYWYQQKSSQAPKLLFHYYDKDFNNEADTPDNFQSRRPNTSFCFLDIRSPGLGDTAMYLCATSTDRGRSNEQFFGPGTRLTVL.

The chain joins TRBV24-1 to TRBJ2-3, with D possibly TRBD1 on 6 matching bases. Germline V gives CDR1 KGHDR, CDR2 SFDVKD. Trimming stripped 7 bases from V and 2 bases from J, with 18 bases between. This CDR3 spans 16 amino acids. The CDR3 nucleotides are TGTGCCACCAGCGTAGGGGGTTCAGAACACACAGATACGCAGTATTTT. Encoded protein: CATSVGGSEHTDTQYF.

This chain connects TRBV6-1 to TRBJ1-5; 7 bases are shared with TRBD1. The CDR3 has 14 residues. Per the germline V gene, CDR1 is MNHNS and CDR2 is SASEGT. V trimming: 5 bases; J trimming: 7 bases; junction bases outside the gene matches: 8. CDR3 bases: TGTGCCAGCAGTTATTCGACAGGGCGACAGCCCCAGCATTTT. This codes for CASSYSTGRQPQHF.

The CDR3 is CASSAGTDGYTF. CDR3 sequence (DNA): TGTGCCAGCAGCGCCGGGACAGACGGCTACACCTTC. The J gene is TRBJ1-2, the V gene TRBV2; 7 nucleotides line up with TRBD1. CDR3 length: 12 amino acids. The J segment lost 8 bases and the V segment lost 6 bases, leaving 6 bases of the junction unmatched. Germline CDR1 and CDR2: SNHLY and FYNNEI.

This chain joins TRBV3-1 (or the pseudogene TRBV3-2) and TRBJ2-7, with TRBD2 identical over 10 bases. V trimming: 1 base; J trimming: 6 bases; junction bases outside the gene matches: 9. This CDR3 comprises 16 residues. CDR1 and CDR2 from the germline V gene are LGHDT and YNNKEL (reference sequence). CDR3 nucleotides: TGTGCCAGCAGCCAAGGGACGGGGCTAGCGGGGGTCGAGCAGTACTTC. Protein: CASSQGTGLAGVEQYF.

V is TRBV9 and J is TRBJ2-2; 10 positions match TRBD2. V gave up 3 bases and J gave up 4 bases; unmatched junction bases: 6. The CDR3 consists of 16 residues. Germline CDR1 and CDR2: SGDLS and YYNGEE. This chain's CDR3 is CASSASGGAPTGELFF. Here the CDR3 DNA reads TGTGCCAGCAGCGCGAGCGGGGGGGCCCCCACCGGGGAGCTGTTTTTT.

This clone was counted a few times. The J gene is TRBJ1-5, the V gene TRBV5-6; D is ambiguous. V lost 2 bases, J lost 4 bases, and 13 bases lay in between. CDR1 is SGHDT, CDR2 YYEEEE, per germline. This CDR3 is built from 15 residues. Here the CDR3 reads CASSFTPPRNQPQHF. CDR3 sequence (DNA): TGTGCCAGCAGCTTTACTCCTCCGAGGAATCAGCCCCAGCATTTT.

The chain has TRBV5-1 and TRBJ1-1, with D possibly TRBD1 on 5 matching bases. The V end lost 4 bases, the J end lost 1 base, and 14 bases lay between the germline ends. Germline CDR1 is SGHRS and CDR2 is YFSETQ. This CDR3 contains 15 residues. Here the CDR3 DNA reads TGCGCCAGCAGCCCAGGTGGGGGGACGAACACTGAAGCTTTCTTT. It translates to CASSPGGGTNTEAFF.

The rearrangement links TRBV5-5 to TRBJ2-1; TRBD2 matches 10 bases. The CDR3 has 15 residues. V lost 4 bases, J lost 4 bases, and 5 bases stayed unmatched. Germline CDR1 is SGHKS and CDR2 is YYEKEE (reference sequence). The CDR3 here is CASSPGLAPYNEQFF. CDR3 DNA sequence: TGTGCCAGCAGCCCGGGACTAGCGCCGTACAATGAGCAGTTCTTC.

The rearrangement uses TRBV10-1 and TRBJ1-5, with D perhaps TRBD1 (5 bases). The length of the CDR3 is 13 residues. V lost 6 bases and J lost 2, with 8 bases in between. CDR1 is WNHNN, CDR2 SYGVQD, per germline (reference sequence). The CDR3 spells CASRDRGNQPQHF. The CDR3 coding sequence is TGCGCCAGCAGAGACAGAGGCAATCAGCCCCAGCATTTT.